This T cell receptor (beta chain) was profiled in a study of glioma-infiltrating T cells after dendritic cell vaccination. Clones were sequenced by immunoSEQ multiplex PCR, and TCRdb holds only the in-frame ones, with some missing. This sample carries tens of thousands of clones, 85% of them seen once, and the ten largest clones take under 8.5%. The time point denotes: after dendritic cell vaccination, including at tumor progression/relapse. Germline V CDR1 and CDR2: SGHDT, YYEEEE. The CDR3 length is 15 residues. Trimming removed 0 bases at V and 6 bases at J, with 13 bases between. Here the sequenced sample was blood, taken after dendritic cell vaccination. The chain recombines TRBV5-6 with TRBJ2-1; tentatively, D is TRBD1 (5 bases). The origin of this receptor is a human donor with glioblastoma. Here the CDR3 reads CASSLVVPGINEQFF. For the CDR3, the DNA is TGTGCCAGCAGCTTGGTAGTCCCAGGGATCAATGAGCAGTTCTTC.